The sequence of this T cell receptor (beta chain) was determined in a study of T-cell reconstitution after alpha-beta-depleted transplantation in children. Whole-study results and caveats: Once a year had passed after transplant, T-cell counts and diversity came mostly from newly produced T cells. After transplant, at about two months, alpha-beta T cells were reportedly derived from several hundred expanded graft clones.

This clonotype was seen at least ten times. Its antigen is not identified. The authors prepared the TCRbeta library with unique molecular identifiers. MiXCR, run by TCRdb on the PCR reads, gives a single entry per CDR3 protein. The data contain hundreds of thousands of distinct CDR3 sequences, over 7% of them seen just once; the ten biggest clones take up over 7.5%. The germline V gene has CDR1 KGHSH and CDR2 LQKENI. V lost 3 bases and J lost 2, with 9 bases in between. The CDR3 covers 14 residues. The chain joins TRBV18 to TRBJ2-3; D possibly matches TRBD1 or TRBD2 (5 bases each). Here the sequenced sample was peripheral blood, taken 360 days after TCRalphabeta/CD19-depleted stem cell transplant. The receptor was isolated from a female patient aged 2-9 years who had a stem cell transplant for Fanconi anemia, so the T cells may come from the graft donor. CDR3 sequence reads: CASSPRETTDTQYF. CDR3 in DNA: TGTGCCAGCTCACCCAGGGAGACCACAGATACGCAGTATTTT. The full variable domain, its missing parts supplied by reference TRBV18 and TRBJ2-3, is NAGVMQNPRHLVRRRGQEARLRCSPMKGHSHVYWYRQLPEEGLKFMVYLQKENIIDESGMPKERFSAEFPKEGPSILRIQQVVRGDSAAYFCASSPRETTDTQYFGPGTRLTVL.